These 12 T cell receptor beta chains were all obtained from the same sample, sequenced in a study of blood T cell repertoires in COVID-19. The protocol was immunoSEQ multiplex PCR, while the TCRdb copy is restricted to in-frame clones and leaves out a portion. The table lists under 250,000 clones, roughly 85% of them singletons, with 2.4% in the top ten. Sequenced input: peripheral blood. These receptors came from a woman in her 70s with COVID-19, enrolled during active disease.

As DNA, the CDR3 is TGTGCCTGGACCGGGACTAGTGCCGGTACGCAGTATTTT. Amino acids: CAWTGTSAGTQYF. The V and J genes are TRBV30 and TRBJ2-3; 8 nucleotides agree with TRBD2. Germline V CDR1 and CDR2: GTSNPN, SVGIG (reference sequence). CDR3 length: 13 residues. V shed 4 bases and J 8 bases; nucleotides not matched to a gene: 8.

This clone was seen more than once but under ten times. V usage is TRBV2 and J usage is TRBJ1-6, with D unresolved. There are 15 residues in the CDR3. The germline gives CDR1 SNHLY, CDR2 FYNNEI. Trimming took off 3 bases at V and 5 bases at J, with 11 bases between the two ends. CDR3 sequence: CASSESQAHNSPLHF. Written as DNA, the CDR3 is TGTGCCAGCAGTGAGTCGCAGGCTCATAATTCACCCCTCCACTTT.

This chain connects TRBV30 to TRBJ1-6; D may be TRBD1 (6 bases). V was cut by 2 bases and J by 10 bases, with 18 bases left in between. Looked up from germline, CDR1 is GTSNPN and CDR2 is SVGIG (reference sequence). This CDR3 is 15 amino acids long. The CDR3 protein is CAWSRGAGRISPLHF. The CDR3 DNA reads as TGTGCCTGGAGTCGGGGGGCCGGTAGGATATCACCCCTCCACTTT. The full variable domain, its missing parts supplied by reference TRBV30 and TRBJ1-6, is SQTIHQWPATLVQPVGSPLSLECTVEGTSNPNLYWYRQAAGRGLQLLFYSVGIGQISSEVPQNLSASRPQDRQFILSSKKLLLSDSGFYLCAWSRGAGRISPLHFGNGTRLTVT.

The rearrangement uses TRBV11-2 and TRBJ2-1; 8 bases align to TRBD2. This CDR3 comprises 18 residues. Trimming removed 5 bases from V and 0 bases from J; junction bases left unmatched: 12. Germline CDR1 and CDR2: SGHAT and FQNNGV. In DNA form, the CDR3 reads TGTGCCAGCAGCCCACACCAACTACTAGCGGACTCCTACAATGAGCAGTTCTTC. Residues: CASSPHQLLADSYNEQFF.

The rearrangement links TRBV19 to TRBJ1-2, with D perhaps TRBD1 (5 bases). The germline V gene has CDR1 LNHDA and CDR2 SQIVND (reference sequence). The CDR3 length is 15 residues. Trimming left V 4 bases short and J 4 bases short, with 16 bases between. CDR3 amino acids: CASSTRGPEAYGYTF. The CDR3 coding sequence is TGTGCCAGTAGTACGCGGGGACCGGAGGCCTATGGCTACACCTTC.

The V gene is TRBV19, the J gene TRBJ1-2; tentative D call: TRBD1 (5 bases). The V and J ends lost 7 bases and 4 bases respectively, with 19 bases between them. The CDR3 runs to 15 residues. Per the germline V gene, CDR1 is LNHDA and CDR2 is SQIVND (reference sequence). CDR3 amino acids: CASTFVRGILYGYTF. CDR3 sequence (DNA): TGTGCCAGTACCTTCGTTCGGGGGATCCTCTATGGCTACACCTTC.

This clone was picked up a small number of times. The genes are TRBV19 and TRBJ1-2; tentatively, D is TRBD1 (5 bases). The CDR3 has 12 amino acids. With 3 bases removed from V and 8 bases from J, the gap between germline ends came to 10 bases. CDR1 is LNHDA and CDR2 is SQIVND in the germline V gene (reference sequence). The CDR3 reads CASSMDKGGYTF. CDR3 bases: TGTGCCAGTAGTATGGACAAAGGGGGCTACACCTTC.

The chain links TRBV5-8 to TRBJ1-1, with D uncertain. Germline V lookup: CDR1 SGHTS, CDR2 YDEGEE. The V gene lost 4 bases and the J gene lost 1 base, with 11 bases spanning the gap. The CDR3 has 14 amino acids. In DNA form, the CDR3 reads TGTGCCAGCAGCCCCCTTTTTAGGAACACTGAAGCTTTCTTT. Protein: CASSPLFRNTEAFF. Combining the CDR3 with reference TRBV5-8 and TRBJ1-1 gives the whole variable domain EAGVTQSPTHLIKTRGQQATLRCSPISGHTSVYWYQQALGLGLQFLLWYDEGEERNRGNFPPRFSGRQFPNYSSELNVNALELEDSALYLCASSPLFRNTEAFFGQGTRLTVV.

The chain has TRBV7-3 and TRBJ1-6; D remains ambiguous. V dropped 5 bases and J dropped 8 bases, with 13 bases sitting between them. The CDR3 is 14 residues long. CDR1 and CDR2 (germline): SGHTA, FQGTGA. The CDR3 here is CASSPGGSYSPLHF. The CDR3 DNA follows: TGTGCCAGCAGCCCGGGAGGGTCTTATTCACCCCTCCACTTT.

This chain joins TRBV4-3 and TRBJ2-3; 9 nucleotides line up with TRBD2. Germline V gene sequence: CDR1 LGHNA, CDR2 YSLEER. The CDR3 consists of 14 residues. Unmatched junction bases numbered 3, after V lost 5 bases and J lost 3 bases. The CDR3 sequence: CASSRTSETDTQYF. The CDR3 DNA sequence: TGCGCCAGCAGCAGGACTAGCGAAACAGATACGCAGTATTTT.

A few counts support this clone. The rearrangement uses TRBV2 and TRBJ1-6; D is undetermined. V was clipped by 3 bases and J by 3 bases, with 3 bases between them. The CDR3 consists of 13 residues. The germline V gene has CDR1 SNHLY and CDR2 FYNNEI. CDR3 coding DNA: TGTGCCAGCAGTGACAGCTATAATTCACCCCTCCACTTT. Encoded protein: CASSDSYNSPLHF.

The chain couples TRBV7-9 to TRBJ2-3, with TRBD1 identical over 8 bases. With 5 bases clipped from V and 5 bases from J, the junction kept 9 bases outside the gene matches. CDR3 length: 15 amino acids. Germline CDR1 and CDR2: SEHNR and FQNEAQ (reference sequence). The CDR3 reads CASSPPQGAVDTQYF. CDR3 sequence (DNA): TGTGCCAGCAGCCCCCCGCAGGGGGCTGTAGATACGCAGTATTTT.